These 30 T cell receptor beta chains share one sample of origin, sequenced in a study of beta chain features in type 1 diabetes. The entirety of the isolated RNA underwent reverse transcription, so expressed TCRB transcripts were sequenced. Generated by immunoSEQ multiplex PCR, the TCRdb table keeps only in-frame clones and is missing some. The sample comprises fewer than 25,000 clones, roughly three quarters of which are singletons, and approximately 2.1% rests with the top ten. The specimen sequenced was Tregs from blood. The receptor source for this set is a woman aged 40 to 49 in good health.

J is TRBJ2-3 and V is TRBV7-6; D uncertain. The CDR3 extends over 15 amino acids. CDR1 is SGHVS, CDR2 FNYEAQ, per germline. Trimming took 3 bases from V and 2 from J, leaving 12 bases between them. In DNA form, the CDR3 reads TGTGCCAGCAGCTTTCTAGGTGCAGCCACAGATACGCAGTATTTT. Its protein product is CASSFLGAATDTQYF.

The chain carries TRBV23-1 and TRBJ1-2; D might be TRBD1 (5 bases). TRBV23-1 carries the ORF label, with uncertain function. V was pared by 0 bases and J by 2 bases, with 16 bases between. The CDR3 has 17 amino acids. CDR3 in amino acids: CASSQSVQPQGNYGYTF. DNA for the CDR3: TGCGCCAGCAGTCAATCAGTTCAACCTCAGGGAAACTATGGCTACACCTTC.

The chain combines TRBV6-5 with TRBJ2-1; 10 bases fit TRBD1. CDR1 and CDR2 from the germline V gene are MNHEY and SVGAGI. The length of the CDR3 is 14 residues. V shed 8 bases and J 4 bases; nucleotides not matched to a gene: 5. CDR3 in amino acids: CASGRDRGYNEQFF. CDR3 nucleotide sequence: TGTGCCAGCGGGCGGGACAGGGGTTACAATGAGCAGTTCTTC.

The rearrangement joins TRBV6-5 to TRBJ2-6; the D is unclear. The germline V gene has CDR1 MNHEY and CDR2 SVGAGI. CDR3 length equals 15 residues. Trimming left V 3 bases short and J 2 bases short, with 8 bases between. CDR3 region: CASSYILAGANVLTF. The DNA for the CDR3 is TGTGCCAGCAGTTATATTTTAGCTGGGGCCAACGTCCTGACTTTC.

The rearrangement uses TRBV10-3 and TRBJ1-2; D might be TRBD1 (5 bases). CDR1 ENHRY and CDR2 SYGVKD come from the germline V gene. This CDR3 contains 13 residues. The germline V and J ends were trimmed by 3 bases and 8 bases, with 13 bases remaining between them. The CDR3 DNA follows: TGTGCCATCAGTGAACAGGTGAATAGGGGCTACACCTTC. This codes for CAISEQVNRGYTF.

This chain uses TRBV29-1 with TRBJ2-3; D possibly corresponds to TRBD1 (6 bases). The CDR3 is 12 amino acids. Looked up from germline, CDR1 is SQVTM and CDR2 is ANQGSEA. Trimming stripped 3 bases from V and 5 bases from J, with 9 bases between. CDR3 DNA sequence: TGCAGCGTTGACCAAGGGGGAGATACGCAGTATTTT. Translation: CSVDQGGDTQYF.

This clone was observed a few times. V gene TRBV15 combines with J gene TRBJ1-1, with D perhaps matching TRBD1 (6 bases). V gave up 7 bases and J gave up 4 bases, with 16 bases separating them. The germline gives CDR1 LNHNV, CDR2 YYDKDF (reference sequence). This CDR3 is 14 amino acids long. The DNA of the CDR3 is TGTGCCACCACGTCAGGGGTGCAATCCACTGAAGCTTTCTTT. It specifies CATTSGVQSTEAFF.

V is TRBV5-1 and J is TRBJ1-4, with D hard to call. CDR1 is SGHRS and CDR2 is YFSETQ in the germline V gene. V lost 4 bases, J lost 6 bases, and 16 bases lay in between. The CDR3 has 15 residues. In DNA form, the CDR3 reads TGCGCCAGCAGCCCCCCGGGTTTTGCGGATGAAAAACTGTTTTTT. Amino acid sequence: CASSPPGFADEKLFF.

This chain links TRBV5-1 with TRBJ2-1, with a weak D call TRBD2 (5 bases). Trimming took off 4 bases at V and 9 bases at J, with 11 bases between the two ends. Looked up from germline, CDR1 is SGHRS and CDR2 is YFSETQ. The CDR3 consists of 12 residues. The CDR3 is CASSTGLSEQFF. For the CDR3, the DNA is TGCGCCAGCAGCACTGGACTCTCTGAGCAGTTCTTC.

J is TRBJ2-1 and V is TRBV19; 9 bases match TRBD2. There are 15 residues in the CDR3. The V gene end was trimmed by 5 bases and the J gene end by 10 bases; junction bases not matched to a gene: 12. CDR1 is LNHDA and CDR2 is SQIVND in the germline V gene (reference sequence). The CDR3 here is CASSSGRSGGREQFF. CDR3 DNA: TGTGCCAGTAGTTCCGGTAGGAGCGGGGGGAGGGAGCAGTTCTTC.

Within the sample, this clone is medium-sized. V and J are TRBV5-1 and TRBJ2-1; a weak D match, TRBD1 (5 bases). Trimming stripped 0 bases from V and 4 bases from J, with 11 bases between. CDR3 size: 15 residues. CDR1 and CDR2 (germline): SGHRS, YFSETQ. The CDR3 reads CASSLGQTNYNEQFF. The CDR3 nucleotides are TGCGCCAGCAGCTTGGGACAGACAAATTACAATGAGCAGTTCTTC.

The table lists this clone with a few counts. The V call is TRBV6-5, the J call TRBJ2-3; 7 bases are a match to TRBD1. The V gene's germline CDR1 is MNHEY and CDR2 SVGAGI. The CDR3 sequence is 12 residues long. After removal of 6 bases from V and 4 bases from J, the junction contained 1 base not matched to a gene. CDR3 residues: CASRQGPDTQYF. CDR3 nucleotides: TGTGCCAGCAGACAGGGGCCAGATACGCAGTATTTT.

The V gene is TRBV6-6, the J gene TRBJ1-2, with 8 bases that match TRBD1. Trimming took 8 bases from V and 6 from J; bases not matched to a gene: 5. Germline lookup yields CDR1 MNHNY and CDR2 SVGAGI (reference sequence). The CDR3 is 12 amino acids. CDR3 amino acids: CASGSTGDGYTF. The CDR3 DNA sequence: TGTGCCAGCGGTTCGACAGGGGATGGCTACACCTTC.

The chain employs TRBV5-1 and TRBJ2-1, with 8 positions matching TRBD1. The junction had 8 bases not matched to a gene; V was cut back by 0 bases and J by 6 bases. CDR3 length equals 16 residues. Germline V gene sequence: CDR1 SGHRS, CDR2 YFSETQ. CDR3 loop: CASSLVATGGTNEQFF. In DNA form, the CDR3 reads TGCGCCAGCAGCTTGGTTGCAACAGGGGGAACCAATGAGCAGTTCTTC.

The chain joins TRBV18 to TRBJ2-3, with no clear D. With 8 bases removed from V and 4 bases from J, the gap between germline ends came to 7 bases. The germline CDR1 and CDR2 sequences are KGHSH and LQKENI. This CDR3 comprises 11 residues. The CDR3 sequence is CASTFSDTQYF. The CDR3 DNA reads TGTGCCAGCACATTTTCAGATACGCAGTATTTT. Full variable domain (rest looked up from reference TRBV18 and TRBJ2-3): NAGVMQNPRHLVRRRGQEARLRCSPMKGHSHVYWYRQLPEEGLKFMVYLQKENIIDESGMPKERFSAEFPKEGPSILRIQQVVRGDSAAYFCASTFSDTQYFGPGTRLTVL.

The chain joins TRBV7-9 to TRBJ2-2; D is possibly TRBD2 (5 bases). Germline V gene sequence: CDR1 SEHNR, CDR2 FQNEAQ (reference sequence). This CDR3 spans 17 amino acids. With 6 bases removed from V and 4 bases from J, the gap between germline ends came to 21 bases. CDR3 region: CASRLSTRGMGTGELFF. The CDR3 DNA reads as TGTGCCAGCAGGCTATCTACTCGAGGGATGGGCACCGGGGAGCTGTTTTTT. Looking up the rest from reference TRBV7-9 and TRBJ2-2 gives the full variable domain: DTGVSQNPRHKITKRGQNVTFRCDPISEHNRLYWYRQTLGQGPEFLTYFQNEAQLEKSRLLSDRFSAERPKGSFSTLEIQRTEQGDSAMYLCASRLSTRGMGTGELFFGEGSRLTVL.

J is TRBJ1-3 and V is TRBV2; TRBD1 matches 7 bases. V shed 5 bases and J 1 base; nucleotides not matched to a gene: 5. This CDR3 is 15 amino acids long. Germline V gene sequence: CDR1 SNHLY, CDR2 FYNNEI. CDR3 coding DNA: TGTGCCAGCAGTAAGGACAGGCGGTCTGGAAACACCATATATTTT. Translating gives CASSKDRRSGNTIYF.

This clone was recorded a few times. The J gene is TRBJ2-7, the V gene TRBV5-6; D perhaps matches TRBD2 (5 bases). V was pared by 4 bases and J by 5 bases, with 22 bases between. The CDR3 is 16 residues long. Germline V CDR1 and CDR2: SGHDT, YYEEEE. CDR3 in DNA: TGTGCCAGCAGCCCCTCGGACTCCTTACTCCTCCACGAGCAGTACTTC. The encoded protein is CASSPSDSLLLHEQYF.

The chain links TRBV6-5 to TRBJ2-7; TRBD1 might be the D (5 bases). V lost 5 bases to trimming and J lost 2 bases, with 10 bases between them. CDR1 is MNHEY, CDR2 SVGAGI, per germline. The CDR3 is 13 amino acids. The CDR3 here is CASSVQTAYEQYF. CDR3 DNA: TGTGCCAGCAGTGTCCAGACAGCCTACGAGCAGTACTTC.

Details on this clone: A read error may account for a junction end that differs from germline. The CDR3 reads CASSGGGATHTQYF. DNA for the CDR3: TGTGCCAGCAGCGGAGGGGGGGCCACACATACGCAGTATTTT. This rearrangement joins TRBV11-2 to TRBJ2-3, with a tentative D call TRBD2 (7 bases). This CDR3 is 14 amino acids long. Germline assignment: CDR1 SGHAT and CDR2 FQNNGV.

V is TRBV5-1 and J is TRBJ2-2; 8 nucleotides line up with TRBD2. The germline gives CDR1 SGHRS, CDR2 YFSETQ. The CDR3 spans 15 residues. The ends lost 4 bases at V and 9 bases at J; junction bases unmatched: 11. CDR3 sequence (DNA): TGCGCCAGCAGCGGATCGGGACTAGTGGGCCGGGAGCTGTTTTTT. This gives the protein CASSGSGLVGRELFF. The variable domain in full, with the rest retrieved from reference TRBV5-1 and TRBJ2-2, is KAGVTQTPRYLIKTRGQQVTLSCSPISGHRSVSWYQQTPGQGLQFLFEYFSETQRNKGNFPGRFSGRQFSNSRSEMNVSTLELGDSALYLCASSGSGLVGRELFFGEGSRLTVL.

The chain joins TRBV5-1 to TRBJ2-1; TRBD1 is a possible D gene (6 bases). Germline V gene sequence: CDR1 SGHRS, CDR2 YFSETQ. The CDR3 is 15 residues long. The V gene lost 3 bases and the J gene lost 6 bases, with 16 bases spanning the gap. The CDR3 here is CASSSQTGRSNEQFF. CDR3 DNA: TGCGCCAGCAGCTCCCAGACAGGACGGAGCAATGAGCAGTTCTTC.

The chain couples TRBV7-2 to TRBJ2-1; TRBD2 matches 10 bases. The junction had 3 bases not matched to a gene; V was cut back by 1 base and J by 3 bases. This CDR3 has 16 amino acids. Germline V gives CDR1 SGHTA, CDR2 FQGNSA. The CDR3 loop is CASSLGVAGGYNEQFF. The CDR3 DNA reads TGTGCCAGCAGCTTAGGGGTAGCGGGGGGCTACAATGAGCAGTTCTTC.

The chain joins TRBV29-1 to TRBJ1-1; D gene unclear. Between the trimmed V and J ends, which lost 3 bases and 1 base, there was a span of 12 bases. This CDR3 has 14 residues. Germline V gene lookup returns CDR1 SQVTM and CDR2 ANQGSEA. The CDR3 loop is CSVDSLHANTEAFF. CDR3 bases: TGCAGCGTTGATAGTCTCCACGCGAACACTGAAGCTTTCTTT.

The V call is TRBV6-6, the J call TRBJ1-2; the D is unclear. The germline CDR1 and CDR2 sequences are MNHNY and SVGAGI (reference sequence). The CDR3 is 13 residues long. Trimming took off 6 bases at V and 3 bases at J, with 11 bases between the two ends. The CDR3 reads CASSQQSDYGYTF. The CDR3 DNA sequence: TGTGCCAGCAGCCAACAGTCCGACTATGGCTACACCTTC.

The rearrangement links TRBV18 to TRBJ2-2, with 8 bases aligning to TRBD1. Trimming cost V 4 bases and J 1 base; bases outside gene matches: 2. Looked up from germline, CDR1 is KGHSH and CDR2 is LQKENI. The CDR3 has 15 amino acids. The CDR3 protein is CASSRGTGNTGELFF. The CDR3 nucleotides read TGTGCCAGCTCACGAGGGACAGGGAACACCGGGGAGCTGTTTTTT.

The chain carries TRBV5-4 and TRBJ2-5; 15 bases agree with TRBD2. The germline V gene encodes CDR1 SGHNT and CDR2 YYREEE (reference sequence). The V and J ends lost 4 bases and 2 bases, in that order; junction bases with no gene match: 3. The CDR3 runs 16 residues. The CDR3 spells CASSIGLAGGQETQYF. The CDR3 region has the DNA TGTGCCAGCAGCATAGGACTAGCGGGGGGGCAAGAGACCCAGTACTTC.

This clone was counted a few times. The chain is built from TRBV11-2 and TRBJ2-3; TRBD2 agrees at 11 bases. V was pared by 6 bases and J by 1 base, with 9 bases of the junction left unmatched. Germline assignment: CDR1 SGHAT and CDR2 FQNNGV. The CDR3 is made up of 17 amino acids. Here the CDR3 DNA reads TGTGCCAGCAGTGGATTAGGGACTAGCGGACGCACAGATACGCAGTATTTT. It translates to CASSGLGTSGRTDTQYF.

This clone is termed medium-sized. This chain joins TRBV5-1 and TRBJ1-5; the match to TRBD1 covers 7 bases. The germline gives CDR1 SGHRS, CDR2 YFSETQ. The CDR3 has 15 amino acids. V lost 1 base, J lost 6 bases, and 7 bases stayed unmatched. The CDR3 sequence is CASSLRTGEGQPQHF. As DNA, the CDR3 is TGCGCCAGCAGCTTGAGGACAGGAGAAGGTCAGCCCCAGCATTTT.

The sample holds one count of this clone. This chain links TRBV7-2 with TRBJ2-2; 7 positions match TRBD1. Germline CDR1 SGHTA, CDR2 FQGNSA. V lost 5 bases, J lost 1 base, and 1 base stayed unmatched. There are 14 residues in the CDR3. The CDR3 is CASSRQGNTGELFF. CDR3 DNA: TGTGCCAGCAGCCGACAGGGGAACACCGGGGAGCTGTTTTTT.